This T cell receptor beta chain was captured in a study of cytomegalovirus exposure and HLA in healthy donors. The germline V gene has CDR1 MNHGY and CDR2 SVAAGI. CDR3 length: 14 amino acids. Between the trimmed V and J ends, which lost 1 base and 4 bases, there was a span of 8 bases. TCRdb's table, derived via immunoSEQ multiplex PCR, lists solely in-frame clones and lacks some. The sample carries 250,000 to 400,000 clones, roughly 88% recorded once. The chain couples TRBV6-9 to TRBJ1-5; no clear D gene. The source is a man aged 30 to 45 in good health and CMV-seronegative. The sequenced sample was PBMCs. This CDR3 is CASSYYGYNQPQHF. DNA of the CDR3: TGTGCCAGCAGTTATTACGGGTATAATCAGCCCCAGCATTTT.